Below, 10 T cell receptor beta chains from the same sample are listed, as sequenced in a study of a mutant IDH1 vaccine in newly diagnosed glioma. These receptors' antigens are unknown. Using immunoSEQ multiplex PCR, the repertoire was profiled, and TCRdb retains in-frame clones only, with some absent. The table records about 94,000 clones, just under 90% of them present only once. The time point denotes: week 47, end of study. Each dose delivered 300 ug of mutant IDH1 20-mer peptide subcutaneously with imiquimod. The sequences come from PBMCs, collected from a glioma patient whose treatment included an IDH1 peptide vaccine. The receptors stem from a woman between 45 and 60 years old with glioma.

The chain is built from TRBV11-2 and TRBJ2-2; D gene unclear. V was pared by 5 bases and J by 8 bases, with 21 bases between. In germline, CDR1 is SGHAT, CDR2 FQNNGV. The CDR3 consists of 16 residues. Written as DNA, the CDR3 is TGTGCCAGCAGCCCCAGAAGTAGCACCCTGGTTGGGGAGCTGTTTTTT. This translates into CASSPRSSTLVGELFF. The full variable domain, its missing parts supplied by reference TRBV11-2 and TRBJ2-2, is EAGVAQSPRYKIIEKRQSVAFWCNPISGHATLYWYQQILGQGPKLLIQFQNNGVVDDSQLPKDRFSAERLKGVDSTLKIQPAKLEDSAVYLCASSPRSSTLVGELFFGEGSRLTVL.

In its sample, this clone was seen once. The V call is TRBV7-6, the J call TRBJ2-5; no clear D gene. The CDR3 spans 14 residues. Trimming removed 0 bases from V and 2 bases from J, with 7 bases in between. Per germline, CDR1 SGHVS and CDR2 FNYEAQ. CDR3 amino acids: CASSLAVGQETQYF. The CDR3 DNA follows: TGTGCCAGCAGCTTAGCAGTAGGGCAAGAGACCCAGTACTTC.

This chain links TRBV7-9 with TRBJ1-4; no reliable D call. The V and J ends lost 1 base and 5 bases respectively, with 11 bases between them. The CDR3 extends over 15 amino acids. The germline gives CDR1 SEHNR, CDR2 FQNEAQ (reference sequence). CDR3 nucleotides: TGTGCCAGCAGCTTAGTCGGTAATCCCAATGAAAAACTGTTTTTT. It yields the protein CASSLVGNPNEKLFF.

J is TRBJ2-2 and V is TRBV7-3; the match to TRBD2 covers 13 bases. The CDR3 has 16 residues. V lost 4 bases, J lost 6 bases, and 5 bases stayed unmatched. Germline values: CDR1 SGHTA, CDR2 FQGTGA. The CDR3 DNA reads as TGTGCCAGCAGCTATCGACTAGCGGGAGGTTCCGGGGAGCTGTTTTTT. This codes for CASSYRLAGGSGELFF.

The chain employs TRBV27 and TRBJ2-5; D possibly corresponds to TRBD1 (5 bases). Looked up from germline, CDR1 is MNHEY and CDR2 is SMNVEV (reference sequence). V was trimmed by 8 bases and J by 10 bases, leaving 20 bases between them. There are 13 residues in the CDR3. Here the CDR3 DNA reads TGTGCCAGCTCCCTCCGTGGCAGGGTGGGCCAGTACTTC. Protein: CASSLRGRVGQYF.

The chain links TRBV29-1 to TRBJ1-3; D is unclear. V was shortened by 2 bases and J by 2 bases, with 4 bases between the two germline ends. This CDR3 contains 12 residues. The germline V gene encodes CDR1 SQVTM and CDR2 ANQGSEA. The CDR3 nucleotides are TGCAGCGTTGAAATGACTGGAAACACCATATATTTT. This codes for CSVEMTGNTIYF.

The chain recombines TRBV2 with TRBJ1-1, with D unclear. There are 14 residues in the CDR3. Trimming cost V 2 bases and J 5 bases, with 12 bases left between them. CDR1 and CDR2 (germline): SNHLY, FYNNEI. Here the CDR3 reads CASSERQEMTEAFF. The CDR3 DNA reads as TGTGCCAGCAGTGAACGTCAGGAGATGACTGAAGCTTTCTTT.

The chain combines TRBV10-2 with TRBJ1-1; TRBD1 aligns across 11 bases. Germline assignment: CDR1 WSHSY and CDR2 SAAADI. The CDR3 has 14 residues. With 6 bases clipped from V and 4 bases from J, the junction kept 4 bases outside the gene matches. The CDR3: CASRGTGGGTEAFF. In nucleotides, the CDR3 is TGCGCCAGCAGGGGGACAGGGGGTGGCACTGAAGCTTTCTTT.

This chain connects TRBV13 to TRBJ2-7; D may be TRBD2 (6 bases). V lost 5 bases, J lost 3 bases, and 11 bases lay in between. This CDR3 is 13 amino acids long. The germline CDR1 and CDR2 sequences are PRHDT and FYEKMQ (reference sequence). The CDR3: CASSAWGGYEQYF. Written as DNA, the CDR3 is TGTGCCAGCAGCGCGTGGGGAGGCTACGAGCAGTACTTC. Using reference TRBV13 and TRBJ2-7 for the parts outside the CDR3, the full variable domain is AAGVIQSPRHLIKEKRETATLKCYPIPRHDTVYWYQQGPGQDPQFLISFYEKMQSDKGSIPDRFSAQQFSDYHSELNMSSLELGDSALYFCASSAWGGYEQYFGPGTRLTVT.

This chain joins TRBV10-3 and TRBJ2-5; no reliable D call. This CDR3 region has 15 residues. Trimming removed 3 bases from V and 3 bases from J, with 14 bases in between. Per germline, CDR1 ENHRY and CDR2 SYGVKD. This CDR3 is CAISDGSVAEETQYF. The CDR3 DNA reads TGTGCCATCAGTGATGGGTCAGTCGCGGAAGAGACCCAGTACTTC.